This T cell receptor beta chain was profiled in a study of T cells in Graves' hyperthyroidism and ophthalmopathy. Diagnosis relied on clinical symptoms, serum thyroxine and TRAb, thyroid ultrasound and orbital computed tomography. Fresh peripheral blood, around 10 ml, yielded the PBMCs. TCR beta CDR3 sequences were amplified from RNA transcripts. Carried out on the TCR CDR3, a first-round RT-PCR used the HTBI primer set. Each CDR3 protein gets one entry after TCRdb re-called the multiplex PCR reads with MiXCR. The data contain roughly 400,000 distinct CDR3 sequences, around 15% of them singletons. This clonotype was recorded at least ten times. The sample comprised blood. The TCR was taken from a man between 50 and 59 years old with Graves' ophthalmopathy.

The CDR3 here is CASSTSTGPLLYGYTF. CDR3 nucleotides: TGTGCCAGCAGCACCTCGACAGGACCACTTCTTTATGGCTACACCTTC. The gene calls are TRBV11-2 and TRBJ1-2, with D tentatively TRBD1 (6 bases). Between the trimmed V and J ends, which lost 5 bases and 5 bases, there was a span of 21 bases. Germline V gene lookup returns CDR1 SGHAT and CDR2 FQNNGV. The CDR3 sequence is 16 residues long.